The TCR beta chain described here comes from a study of blood T cell repertoires in COVID-19. Sequencing was performed with immunoSEQ multiplex PCR; in TCRdb, only in-frame clones are kept and a portion is missing. The sample holds hundreds of thousands of clones, approximately 86% seen once. CDR3 length equals 14 residues. From germline, CDR1 is SGHNT and CDR2 YYREEE (reference sequence). Trimming removed 0 bases at V and 4 bases at J, with 9 bases between. Sample: PBMCs or T cells enriched from blood (not recorded which). The receptor comes from a woman in her thirties who had recovered from COVID-19. The chain carries TRBV5-4 and TRBJ2-3; D might be TRBD2 (6 bases). The CDR3 sequence is CASSLGLAPDTQYF. CDR3 DNA sequence: TGTGCCAGCAGCTTGGGGCTAGCGCCAGATACGCAGTATTTT.